Below are 21 T cell receptor beta chains sequenced from a single sample in a study of T cell responses to AZD1222 COVID-19 vaccine (dated by TCRdb to the early 2020s). The sample's time point label is to be understood as: about 28 days (+/-7) after the second vaccine dose. Library construction relied on the immunoSEQ multiplex PCR assay. Not all clones reach the TCRdb copy of this immuneACCESS table, which keeps in-frame sequences only. Checked studies attribute under half of the gap to unresolved V genes and leave the rest unexplained. The sample data list around 73,000 clones, and roughly 89% of these were observed just once. The ten most abundant clones make up 9.3% of the sample. Sequencing was performed on peripheral blood, taken 28 days after the second AZD1222 dose. All receptors derive from an adult who received the AZD1222 COVID-19 vaccine.

V is TRBV28 and J is TRBJ2-7; 8 positions match TRBD1. This CDR3 region has 14 residues. J was trimmed by 2 bases and V by 7 bases; bases with no gene match: 7. CDR1 is MDHEN and CDR2 is SYDVKM in the germline V gene. As DNA, the CDR3 is TGTGCCAGCATACCCGGGACAGGCCCCTACGAGCAGTACTTC. Protein: CASIPGTGPYEQYF.

The chain uses TRBV10-3 and TRBJ2-3; 8 nucleotides line up with TRBD2. Germline CDR1 and CDR2: ENHRY and SYGVKD. This CDR3 contains 12 residues. CDR3 sequence: CATTSGTDTQYF. Written as DNA, the CDR3 is TGTGCGACGACTAGCGGCACAGATACGCAGTATTTT.

The chain is built from TRBV6-5 and TRBJ1-2; D gene ambiguous. The CDR3 totals 14 residues. The V end was cut by 5 bases, the J end by 5 bases, with 15 bases between. Per the germline V gene, CDR1 is MNHEY and CDR2 is SVGAGI. CDR3 nucleotides: TGTGCCAGCAGTCGGATCTTTGCTGATTATGGCTACACCTTC. Translated, it gives CASSRIFADYGYTF.

The genes are TRBV5-1 and TRBJ2-7; 8 bases are shared with TRBD2. Germline trimming cut 5 bases from V and 3 bases from J; bases unmatched to any gene: 1. The CDR3 spans 12 residues. Germline assignment: CDR1 SGHRS and CDR2 YFSETQ. The CDR3 protein is CASRAGGYEQYF. The CDR3 DNA is TGCGCCAGCAGGGCGGGGGGCTACGAGCAGTACTTC. Combining the CDR3 with reference TRBV5-1 and TRBJ2-7 gives the whole variable domain KAGVTQTPRYLIKTRGQQVTLSCSPISGHRSVSWYQQTPGQGLQFLFEYFSETQRNKGNFPGRFSGRQFSNSRSEMNVSTLELGDSALYLCASRAGGYEQYFGPGTRLTVT.

The V and J genes are TRBV6-6 and TRBJ1-2; D possibly corresponds to TRBD1 (5 bases). V lost 2 bases and J 0 bases, leaving 13 bases between the germline ends. The CDR3 covers 16 residues. CDR1 is MNHNY, CDR2 SVGAGI, per germline (reference sequence). The CDR3: CASSYKGGGSNYGYTF. The DNA of the CDR3 is TGTGCCAGCAGTTACAAGGGTGGGGGTTCTAACTATGGCTACACCTTC.

In nucleotides, the CDR3 is TGCAGTGCTAGATGGGGAACTGAAGCTTTCTTT. This encodes CSARWGTEAFF. This chain links TRBV20-1 with TRBJ1-1; D is unresolved. The length of the CDR3 is 11 residues. V was cut by 2 bases and J by 5 bases, with 6 bases left in between. CDR1 is DFQATT and CDR2 is SNEGSKA in the germline V gene (reference sequence).

The DNA of the CDR3 is TGTGCCAGCAGCTTTCGACAGGGCCTCAGCAATCAGCCCCAGCATTTT. This encodes CASSFRQGLSNQPQHF. V gene TRBV7-2 combines with J gene TRBJ1-5, with 7 bases identical to TRBD1. The CDR3 loop spans 16 amino acids. Losses at the gene ends were 3 bases for V and 1 base for J; bases not matched to a gene: 6. The germline V gene encodes CDR1 SGHTA and CDR2 FQGNSA. Looking up the rest from reference TRBV7-2 and TRBJ1-5 gives the full variable domain: GAGVSQSPSNKVTEKGKDVELRCDPISGHTALYWYRQSLGQGLEFLIYFQGNSAPDKSGLPSDRFSAERTGGSVSTLTIQRTQQEDSAVYLCASSFRQGLSNQPQHFGDGTRLSIL.

In DNA, the CDR3 is TGTGCCAGTGCAACGGGACGGACCTTTAGCTTCGGCTACACCTTC. Translation: CASATGRTFSFGYTF. The chain joins TRBV19 to TRBJ1-2; TRBD1 might be the D (5 bases). The CDR3 sequence is 15 residues long. Germline V CDR1 and CDR2: LNHDA, SQIVND (reference sequence). Trimming cost V 8 bases and J 8 bases, with 24 bases left between them.

This sequence joins TRBV2 and TRBJ1-5; 8 bases agree with TRBD1. In germline, CDR1 is SNHLY, CDR2 FYNNEI. V lost 6 bases and J lost 4; bases outside the gene matches: 5. The CDR3 length is 14 residues. The CDR3 region is CASRGTGPNQPQHF. The CDR3 DNA follows: TGTGCCAGCAGAGGGACAGGACCAAATCAGCCCCAGCATTTT.

The chain joins TRBV18 to TRBJ2-2; unclear D gene. Germline CDR1 reads KGHSH; CDR2 reads LQKENI. V was clipped by 3 bases and J by 1 base, with 12 bases between them. The CDR3 has 16 amino acids. The CDR3 is CASSPRTAWNTGELFF. CDR3 in DNA: TGTGCCAGCTCACCCCGGACGGCATGGAACACCGGGGAGCTGTTTTTT. Based on the CDR3 plus reference TRBV18 and TRBJ2-2, the full variable domain is NAGVMQNPRHLVRRRGQEARLRCSPMKGHSHVYWYRQLPEEGLKFMVYLQKENIIDESGMPKERFSAEFPKEGPSILRIQQVVRGDSAAYFCASSPRTAWNTGELFFGEGSRLTVL.

V and J are TRBV3-1 (or the pseudogene TRBV3-2) and TRBJ1-2; 7 nucleotides line up with TRBD1. The germline gives CDR1 LGHDT, CDR2 YNNKEL (reference sequence). The CDR3 extends over 15 amino acids. Losses at the gene ends were 6 bases for V and 7 bases for J; bases not matched to a gene: 14. The CDR3 region has the DNA TGTGCCAGCAGGCCCCGGGGACAGCCGGGAGGTGGCTACACCTTC. It encodes CASRPRGQPGGGYTF.

The chain couples TRBV7-2 to TRBJ2-1; D remains ambiguous. Trimming removed 4 bases from V and 8 bases from J, with 15 bases in between. This CDR3 comprises 14 residues. Germline V gene lookup returns CDR1 SGHTA and CDR2 FQGNSA. The CDR3 here is CASSSLSFTDEQFF. The CDR3 DNA follows: TGTGCCAGCAGCTCCCTTTCATTTACGGATGAGCAGTTCTTC. The full variable domain, in which reference TRBV7-2 and TRBJ2-1 provide the parts outside the CDR3, is GAGVSQSPSNKVTEKGKDVELRCDPISGHTALYWYRQSLGQGLEFLIYFQGNSAPDKSGLPSDRFSAERTGGSVSTLTIQRTQQEDSAVYLCASSSLSFTDEQFFGPGTRLTVL.

The chain couples TRBV10-3 to TRBJ1-6; D remains unclear. V was shortened by 4 bases and J by 0 bases, with 13 bases between the two germline ends. Germline V lookup: CDR1 ENHRY, CDR2 SYGVKD. The CDR3 totals 17 residues. The CDR3 loop is CAISAGPISSYNSPLHF. The CDR3, as DNA: TGTGCCATCAGTGCGGGCCCGATTAGCTCCTATAATTCACCCCTCCACTTT.

This chain uses TRBV5-6 with TRBJ1-1; D not resolved. CDR3 size: 16 residues. Trimming stripped 3 bases from V and 4 bases from J, with 19 bases between. Germline V gene sequence: CDR1 SGHDT, CDR2 YYEEEE. As DNA, the CDR3 is TGTGCCAGCAGCTCGGTCGAGAGTTGGGCGACCACTGAAGCTTTCTTT. Amino acid sequence: CASSSVESWATTEAFF.

V usage is TRBV27 and J usage is TRBJ2-2; D is tentatively TRBD1 or TRBD2 (5 bases each). The CDR3 sequence is 14 residues long. V dropped 3 bases and J dropped 7 bases, with 12 bases sitting between them. Germline V gives CDR1 MNHEY, CDR2 SMNVEV (reference sequence). DNA for the CDR3: TGTGCCAGCAGTTTGTCGGGACGCGGCGGGGAGCTGTTTTTT. It is translated as CASSLSGRGGELFF.

The chain employs TRBV10-3 and TRBJ1-2, with D maybe TRBD1 (5 bases). This CDR3 has 15 amino acids. Germline V gives CDR1 ENHRY, CDR2 SYGVKD. The ends were cut back, 11 bases at V and 5 bases at J, with 24 bases in the middle. The CDR3 region has the DNA TGTGCCGTCGGACGGGGGGAAACCAAAGGGTATGGCTACACCTTC. It translates to CAVGRGETKGYGYTF.

CDR3 sequence: CASSTQGYEQYF. The CDR3 nucleotides are TGTGCCAGCAGTACACAGGGCTACGAGCAGTACTTC. The genes are TRBV6-5 and TRBJ2-7; TRBD1 might be the D (6 bases). The V gene's germline CDR1 is MNHEY and CDR2 SVGAGI. The CDR3 loop spans 12 amino acids. Trimming pared 5 bases from V and 3 bases from J, leaving 8 bases between.

The chain couples TRBV7-6 to TRBJ2-7; 8 nucleotides agree with TRBD1. This CDR3 contains 14 residues. V dropped 2 bases and J dropped 6; count of bases not matched to a gene: 6. Per germline, CDR1 SGHVS and CDR2 FNYEAQ. CDR3 sequence reads: CASSLRTGFSEQYF. DNA of the CDR3: TGTGCCAGCAGCTTACGGACAGGGTTCTCCGAGCAGTACTTC.

This clone has more than one count but fewer than ten. V is TRBV2 and J is TRBJ1-1, with D maybe TRBD1 (6 bases). The CDR3 spans 15 residues. Between the trimmed V and J ends, which lost 2 bases and 5 bases, there was a span of 15 bases. CDR1 is SNHLY, CDR2 FYNNEI, per germline. As DNA, the CDR3 is TGTGCCAGCAGTGAACCCCACAGGGTATGGACTGAAGCTTTCTTT. The encoded protein is CASSEPHRVWTEAFF.

This chain connects TRBV15 to TRBJ2-4, with D possibly matching TRBD2 (6 bases). This CDR3 spans 15 amino acids. Germline CDR1 reads LNHNV; CDR2 reads YYDKDF (reference sequence). V was pared by 5 bases and J by 0 bases, with 11 bases between. The CDR3 sequence is CATSDPGLAKNIQYF. The CDR3 nucleotides read TGTGCCACCAGCGACCCGGGACTAGCCAAAAACATTCAGTACTTC.

The chain has TRBV7-2 and TRBJ1-1; D gene uncertain. CDR3 size: 14 residues. V lost 3 bases and J 0 bases, leaving 8 bases between the germline ends. The germline V gene encodes CDR1 SGHTA and CDR2 FQGNSA. The CDR3 loop reads CASSFGPVNTEAFF. The CDR3 DNA reads as TGTGCCAGCAGCTTCGGACCGGTGAACACTGAAGCTTTCTTT.